This T cell receptor beta chain was profiled in a study of T cells in Graves' hyperthyroidism and ophthalmopathy. Notes on the study in general: Most thyroid-expanded clonotypes above 0.001 were also found in blood.

This clonotype came up many times. Antigen specificity is unknown. The CDR3 is made up of 15 amino acids. The germline gives CDR1 MDHEN, CDR2 SYDVKM. With 4 bases removed from V and 0 bases from J, the gap between germline ends came to 10 bases. Diagnostic assessment was based on clinical symptoms, serum thyroxine and TRAb, thyroid ultrasound and orbital computed tomography. RNA transcripts provided the source from which TCR beta CDR3 regions were amplified. HTBI primers were the set used in a first-round RT-PCR of the TCR CDR3. MiXCR, applied by TCRdb to the multiplex PCR reads, yields one record per CDR3 protein. The sample shows about 560,000 distinct CDR3 sequences, 15% to 18% of them seen only once.

The chain has TRBV28 and TRBJ2-1; D is ambiguous. The specimen sequenced was blood. The receptor was derived from a woman aged 25 to 45 with Graves' hyperthyroidism. This CDR3 reads CASSSKYGSYNEQFF. The CDR3 coding sequence is TGTGCCAGCAGTTCAAAGTACGGCTCCTACAATGAGCAGTTCTTC.